Listed below are T cell receptor beta chains from one sample, sequenced in a study of CD8 T cells in Susac syndrome. Via MiXCR, TCRdb re-called the immunoSEQ multiplex PCR reads, giving one row per CDR3 protein. The sample consists of approximately 210,000 distinct CDR3 sequences, about 96% of them appearing once. Source material: CD4+ T cells from PBMCs. The receptors shown here come from a human donor with multiple sclerosis. The CDR3 runs from the conserved cysteine through the conserved F or W. The D gene is left open where the match is weak. Some rows mark clone size as missing; the rest say once, few, many or name a class of expanded clone.

v_call	j_call	d_call	clone_size	cdr3_length	cdr3_aa	cdr3_nt
TRBV18	TRBJ2-4	-	-	13	CASSPPGVNIQYF	TGTGCCAGCTCACCACCCGGGGTAAACATTCAGTACTTC
TRBV20-1	TRBJ1-5	-	-	14	CSAFRRGVNQPQHF	TGCAGTGCTTTTCGGCGGGGGGTCAATCAGCCCCAGCATTTT
TRBV30	TRBJ1-2	-	-	13	CAWRSIRKGGYTF	TGTGCCTGGAGAAGCATCCGGAAGGGAGGCTACACCTTC
TRBV2	TRBJ2-5	-	-	15	CASSVGPISSETQYF	TGTGCCAGCAGTGTAGGGCCGATATCCTCAGAGACCCAGTACTTC
TRBV4-2	TRBJ2-1	-	-	14	CASSQDQLAYEQFF	TGTGCCAGCAGCCAAGATCAACTAGCATATGAGCAGTTCTTC
TRBV20-1	TRBJ2-1	-	-	15	CSARERANSGDEQFF	TGCAGTGCTAGGGAGCGGGCTAATTCTGGGGATGAGCAGTTCTTC
TRBV20-1	TRBJ2-3	-	-	14	CSARVDSRTDTQYF	TGCAGTGCTAGAGTGGACAGCCGCACAGATACGCAGTATTTT
TRBV7-9	TRBJ2-1	TRBD2	-	15	CASSLGTRNHNEQFF	TGTGCCAGCAGCTTGGGGACTAGAAACCACAATGAGCAGTTCTTC
TRBV20-1	TRBJ1-5	TRBD1	-	13	CSAPTGVNQPQHF	TGCAGTGCTCCAACAGGGGTCAATCAGCCCCAGCATTTT
TRBV20-1	TRBJ2-7	TRBD1	-	15	CSATYRGPISYEQYF	TGCAGTGCAACCTACAGGGGCCCGATCTCCTACGAGCAGTACTTC
TRBV9	TRBJ1-3	-	-	15	CASSLEGNSGNTIYF	TGTGCCAGCAGCCTCGAGGGGAACTCTGGAAACACCATATATTTT
TRBV15	TRBJ2-3	TRBD1	-	15	CATSRRDRGSNTQYF	TGTGCCACCAGCAGACGGGACAGGGGTAGTAATACGCAGTATTTT
TRBV19	TRBJ1-2	-	-	13	CASNPRRTYGYTF	TGTGCCAGTAATCCGAGACGGACGTATGGCTACACCTTC
TRBV3-1	TRBJ1-1	-	-	11	CASSQVGAAFF	TGTGCCAGCAGCCAAGTCGGGGCAGCTTTCTTT
TRBV2	TRBJ2-5	TRBD1	-	14	CASRQGARQETQYF	TGTGCCAGCAGACAGGGGGCTCGGCAAGAGACCCAGTACTTC
TRBV29-1	TRBJ2-1	TRBD2	-	13	CSVGSTSGGEQFF	TGCAGCGTTGGGTCGACTAGCGGGGGTGAGCAGTTCTTC
TRBV11-1	TRBJ2-6	-	once	21	CASSSPSPDRDLNIGANVLTF	TGTGCCAGCAGCTCCCCGAGCCCTGACAGAGACTTAAATATTGGGGCCAACGTCCTGACTTTC
TRBV9	TRBJ2-1	-	-	15	CASSVGDNSYNEQFF	TGTGCCAGCAGCGTAGGGGACAACTCCTACAATGAGCAGTTCTTC
TRBV3-1	TRBJ1-5	-	-	13	CASSWGGDQPQHF	TGTGCCAGCAGCTGGGGTGGCGATCAGCCCCAGCATTTT